This T cell receptor (beta chain) was sequenced during a study of regulatory T cells in long-lasting Graves disease. General observations from the study: Persistent Graves' patients showed reduced TCR diversity versus newly diagnosed patients.

From germline, CDR1 is MDHEN and CDR2 SYDVKM. The V and J ends lost 5 bases and 2 bases respectively, with 9 bases between them. This CDR3 is 13 amino acids long. Time point of the sample: persistent/refractory GD, antithyroid drugs over 5 years with positive TRAb. The authors made the TCR library using RNA they extracted from PBMCs. This clonotype was seen many times. Its antigen is as yet unknown. HTBI primers from iRepertoire and Arm-PCR of CDR3 regions yielded the TCR beta libraries. TCRdb ran MiXCR on the multiplex PCR reads and lists one entry per CDR3 protein. The table records roughly 700,000 distinct CDR3 sequences, 30% of them present only once.

The TCR originated in a female donor with Graves disease. The chain has TRBV28 and TRBJ1-1; D uncertain. The source was peripheral blood mononuclear cells (PBMCs), collected when the disease was refractory, from a patient treated with antithyroid drugs. For the CDR3, the DNA is TGTGCCAGCAGTCCCCCCTCCAACACTGAAGCTTTCTTT. Translated, it gives CASSPPSNTEAFF.